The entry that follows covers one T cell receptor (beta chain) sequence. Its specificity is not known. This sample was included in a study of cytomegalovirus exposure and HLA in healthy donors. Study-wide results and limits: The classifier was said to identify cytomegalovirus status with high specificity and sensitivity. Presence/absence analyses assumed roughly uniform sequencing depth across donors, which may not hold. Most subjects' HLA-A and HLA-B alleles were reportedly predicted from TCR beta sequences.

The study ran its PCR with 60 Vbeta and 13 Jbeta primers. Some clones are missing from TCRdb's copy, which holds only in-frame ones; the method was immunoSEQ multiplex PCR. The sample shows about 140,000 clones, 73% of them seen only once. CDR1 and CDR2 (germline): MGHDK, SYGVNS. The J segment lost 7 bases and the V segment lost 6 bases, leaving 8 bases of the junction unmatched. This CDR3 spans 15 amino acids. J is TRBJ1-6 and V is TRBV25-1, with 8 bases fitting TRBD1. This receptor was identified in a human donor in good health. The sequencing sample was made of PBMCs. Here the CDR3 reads CASRQGASMNSPLHF. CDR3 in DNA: TGTGCCAGCAGGCAGGGGGCGAGTATGAATTCACCCCTCCACTTT. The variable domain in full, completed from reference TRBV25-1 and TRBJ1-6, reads EADIYQTPRYLVIGTGKKITLECSQTMGHDKMYWYQQDPGMELHLIHYSYGVNSTEKGDLSSESTVSRIRTEHFPLTLESARPSHTSQYLCASRQGASMNSPLHFGNGTRLTVT.